This T cell receptor (beta chain) was observed in a study of blood T cell repertoires in COVID-19. Turning to the study itself: T cells, B-cell-depleted T cells, or PBMCs supplied cDNA or gDNA.

Germline CDR1 LGHNA, CDR2 YSLEER. V was pared by 0 bases and J by 4 bases, with 13 bases between. This CDR3 has 16 residues. Only in-frame clones appear in the TCRdb table, and some are missing; sequencing was by immunoSEQ multiplex PCR. This sample has 120,000 to 150,000 clones, with about 90% found just once. The source of this sequence is a man between 45 and 60 years old who had recovered from COVID-19. The V and J genes are TRBV4-3 and TRBJ2-1, with D possibly matching TRBD1 (6 bases). Sequenced: peripheral blood. The CDR3 DNA reads TGCGCCAGCAGCCAAGAGGCAGGGGTTTTGTACAATGAGCAGTTCTTC. This codes for CASSQEAGVLYNEQFF.